The TCR beta chain under discussion was sequenced for a study of STAT5B mutations in CD4+ large granular lymphocyte leukemia. Study summary: The CDR3 'QG' motif was associated with a particular HLA allele among healthy donors.

This clone was found a few times. Measured with immunoSEQ multiplex PCR; TCRdb has only the in-frame clones, and not every one. The sample has under 35,000 clones, 70% to 85% seen once. CDR3 size: 16 residues. The germline CDR1 and CDR2 sequences are LNHDA and SQIVND (reference sequence). Trimming removed 4 bases from V and 0 bases from J, with 12 bases in between. The sequencing input was CD4+ T cells from blood buffy coats. This receptor was obtained from a human donor in good health. The V gene is TRBV19, the J gene TRBJ1-4; D unclear. CDR3 region: CASSRTAGTTNEKLFF. The CDR3 DNA is TGTGCCAGTAGTAGAACGGCCGGGACAACTAATGAAAAACTGTTTTTT.